This entry concerns a single T cell receptor beta chain. The sample comes from a study of cytomegalovirus exposure and HLA in healthy donors. Germline CDR1 MDHEN, CDR2 SYDVKM. V lost 10 bases, J lost 2 bases, and 7 bases stayed unmatched. The CDR3 totals 14 residues. PCR employed 60 Vbeta and 13 Jbeta primers. Assay used: immunoSEQ multiplex PCR; TCRdb lists only in-frame clones, some missing. The table includes some 84,000 clones, around four fifths detected once. Sequencing was carried out using PBMCs. The clonotype originates from a boy aged 5-17 years in good health and CMV-seronegative. This chain uses TRBV28 with TRBJ1-3; 8 bases are shared with TRBD1. CDR3 in DNA: TGTGCCACCAGCCAGGGGGCAGCTGGAAACACCATATATTTT. This encodes CATSQGAAGNTIYF.